This T cell receptor (beta chain) was sequenced for a study of T cell repertoires in cytomegalovirus infection. As for the study in general: Indications of both CMV infection and matching HLA type were provided by public TCR beta signatures.

Study-wide results and caveats: Identification of carriers of CMV plus the relevant HLA was achieved through cumulative public TCR beta family frequency.

With regard to this clonotype: Antigen unknown.

Germline loops: CDR1 SGHTA, CDR2 FQGNSA. V was trimmed by 5 bases and J by 11 bases, leaving 15 bases between them. The length of the CDR3 is 12 residues. From the reads, TCRdb called clonotypes with MiXCR, one entry per CDR3 protein. The table includes about 570,000 distinct CDR3 sequences, about 40% detected once. Here the sequenced sample was cultured PBMCs, taken from culture after CMV antigen stimulation. The chain joins TRBV7-2 to TRBJ1-1; unclear D gene. This clonotype was sampled from a human donor in good health (CMV status not recorded). Some clones in this sample may be carry-over from other donors' samples. As DNA, the CDR3 is TGTGCCAGCAGCCCCGGTCCATTAGGGGCTTTCTTT. It translates to CASSPGPLGAFF.